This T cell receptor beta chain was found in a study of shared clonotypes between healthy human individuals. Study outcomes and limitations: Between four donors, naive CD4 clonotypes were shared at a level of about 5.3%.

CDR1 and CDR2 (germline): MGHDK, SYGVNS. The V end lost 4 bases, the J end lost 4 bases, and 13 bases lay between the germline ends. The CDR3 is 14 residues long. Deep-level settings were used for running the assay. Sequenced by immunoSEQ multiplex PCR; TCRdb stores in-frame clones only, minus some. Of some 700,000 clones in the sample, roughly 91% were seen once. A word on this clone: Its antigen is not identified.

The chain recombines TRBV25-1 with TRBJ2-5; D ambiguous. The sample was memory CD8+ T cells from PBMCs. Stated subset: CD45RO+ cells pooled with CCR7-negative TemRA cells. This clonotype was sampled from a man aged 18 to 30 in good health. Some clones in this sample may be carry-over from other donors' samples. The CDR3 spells CASSAVGIRETQYF. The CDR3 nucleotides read TGTGCCAGCAGTGCCGTGGGGATTCGAGAGACCCAGTACTTC.